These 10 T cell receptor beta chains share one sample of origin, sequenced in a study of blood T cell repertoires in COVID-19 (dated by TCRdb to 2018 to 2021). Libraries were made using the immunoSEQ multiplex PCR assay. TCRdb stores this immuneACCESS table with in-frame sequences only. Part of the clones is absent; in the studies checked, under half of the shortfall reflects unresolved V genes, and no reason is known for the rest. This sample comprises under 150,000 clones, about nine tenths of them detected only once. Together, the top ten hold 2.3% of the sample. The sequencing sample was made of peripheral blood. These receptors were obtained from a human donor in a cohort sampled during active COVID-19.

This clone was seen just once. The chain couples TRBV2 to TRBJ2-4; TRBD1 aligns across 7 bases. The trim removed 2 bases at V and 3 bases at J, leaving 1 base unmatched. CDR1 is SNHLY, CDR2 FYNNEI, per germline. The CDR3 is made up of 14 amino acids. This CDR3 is CASSEWDSKNIQYF. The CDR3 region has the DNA TGTGCCAGCAGTGAATGGGACAGCAAAAACATTCAGTACTTC.

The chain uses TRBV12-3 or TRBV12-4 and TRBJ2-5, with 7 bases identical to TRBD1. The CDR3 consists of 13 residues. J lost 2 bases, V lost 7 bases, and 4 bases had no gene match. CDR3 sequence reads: CASTLGQQETQYF. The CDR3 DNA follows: TGTGCCAGCACCTTGGGACAGCAAGAGACCCAGTACTTC.

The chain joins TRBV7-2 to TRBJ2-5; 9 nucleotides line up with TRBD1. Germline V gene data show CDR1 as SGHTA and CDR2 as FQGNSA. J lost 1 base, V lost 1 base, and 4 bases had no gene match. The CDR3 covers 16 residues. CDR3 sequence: CASSLVGTGPQETQYF. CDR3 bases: TGTGCCAGCAGCTTAGTCGGGACAGGGCCCCAAGAGACCCAGTACTTC. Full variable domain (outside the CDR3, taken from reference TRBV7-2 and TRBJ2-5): GAGVSQSPSNKVTEKGKDVELRCDPISGHTALYWYRQSLGQGLEFLIYFQGNSAPDKSGLPSDRFSAERTGGSVSTLTIQRTQQEDSAVYLCASSLVGTGPQETQYFGPGTRLLVL.

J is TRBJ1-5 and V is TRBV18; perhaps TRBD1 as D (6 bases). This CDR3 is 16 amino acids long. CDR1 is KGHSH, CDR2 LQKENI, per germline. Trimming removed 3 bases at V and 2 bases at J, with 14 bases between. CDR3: CASSPSAGAGNQPQHF. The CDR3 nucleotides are TGTGCCAGCTCACCGTCGGCGGGGGCTGGCAATCAGCCCCAGCATTTT. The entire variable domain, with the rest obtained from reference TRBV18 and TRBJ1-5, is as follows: NAGVMQNPRHLVRRRGQEARLRCSPMKGHSHVYWYRQLPEEGLKFMVYLQKENIIDESGMPKERFSAEFPKEGPSILRIQQVVRGDSAAYFCASSPSAGAGNQPQHFGDGTRLSIL.

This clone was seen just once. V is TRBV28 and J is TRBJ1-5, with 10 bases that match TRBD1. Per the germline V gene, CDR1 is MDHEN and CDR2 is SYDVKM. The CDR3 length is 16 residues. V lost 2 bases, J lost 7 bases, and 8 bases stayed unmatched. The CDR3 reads CASSLTGQGGIQPQHF. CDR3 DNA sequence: TGTGCCAGCAGTTTAACTGGACAGGGGGGAATACAGCCCCAGCATTTT.

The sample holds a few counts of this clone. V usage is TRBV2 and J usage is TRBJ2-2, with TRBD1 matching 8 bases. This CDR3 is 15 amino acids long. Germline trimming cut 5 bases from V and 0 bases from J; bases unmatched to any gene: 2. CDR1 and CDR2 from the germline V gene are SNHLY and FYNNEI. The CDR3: CASSPDRANTGELFF. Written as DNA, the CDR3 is TGTGCCAGCAGTCCGGACAGGGCGAACACCGGGGAGCTGTTTTTT.

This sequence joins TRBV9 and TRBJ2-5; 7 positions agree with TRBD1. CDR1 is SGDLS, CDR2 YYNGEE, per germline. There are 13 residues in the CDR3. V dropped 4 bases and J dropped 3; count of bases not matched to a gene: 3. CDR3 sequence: CASSLGTEETQYF. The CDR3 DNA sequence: TGTGCCAGCAGCCTGGGGACAGAAGAGACCCAGTACTTC.

Here the CDR3 DNA reads TGTGCCTGGAGTGTCAGCGGGGGCCGGAATGAGCAGTTCTTC. It yields the protein CAWSVSGGRNEQFF. This chain links TRBV30 with TRBJ2-1; 8 bases line up with TRBD2. The CDR3 has 14 amino acids. Losses at the gene ends were 0 bases for V and 7 bases for J; bases not matched to a gene: 5. Germline V lookup: CDR1 GTSNPN, CDR2 SVGIG (reference sequence).

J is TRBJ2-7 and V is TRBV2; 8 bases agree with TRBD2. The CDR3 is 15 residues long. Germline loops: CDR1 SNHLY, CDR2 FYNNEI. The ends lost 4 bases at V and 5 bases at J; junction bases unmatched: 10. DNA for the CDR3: TGTGCCAGCAGTGTAGCGGGGACTAGAGGAAACGAGCAGTACTTC. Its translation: CASSVAGTRGNEQYF.

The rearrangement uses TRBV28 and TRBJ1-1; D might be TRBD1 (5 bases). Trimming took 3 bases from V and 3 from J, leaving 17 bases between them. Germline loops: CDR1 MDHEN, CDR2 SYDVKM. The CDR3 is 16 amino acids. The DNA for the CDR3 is TGTGCCAGCAGTTTGGGCGGGGCGGCGGGGGACACTGAAGCTTTCTTT. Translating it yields CASSLGGAAGDTEAFF.